Below are 17 T cell receptor beta chains sequenced from a single sample in a study of T cells in Graves' hyperthyroidism and ophthalmopathy. Researchers took RNA transcripts and amplified the TCR beta CDR3 regions from them. An initial round of RT-PCR targeting the TCR CDR3 relied on the HTBI primer set. TCRdb analysed the multiplex PCR reads with MiXCR anew, one entry per CDR3 protein. The data hold 500,000 to 650,000 distinct CDR3 sequences, with 14% observed a single time. The sample was blood. These receptors originate from a woman in her 40s with Graves' hyperthyroidism.

V usage is TRBV18 and J usage is TRBJ2-1; possible D gene TRBD2, 6 bases. Trimming removed 10 bases from V and 1 base from J, with 11 bases in between. The length of the CDR3 is 13 residues. From germline, CDR1 is KGHSH and CDR2 LQKENI. The CDR3 DNA reads TGTGCCACTCCGACTAGTTCCTACAATGAGCAGTTCTTC. As protein: CATPTSSYNEQFF. The entire variable domain, with the rest obtained from reference TRBV18 and TRBJ2-1, is as follows: NAGVMQNPRHLVRRRGQEARLRCSPMKGHSHVYWYRQLPEEGLKFMVYLQKENIIDESGMPKERFSAEFPKEGPSILRIQQVVRGDSAAYFCATPTSSYNEQFFGPGTRLTVL.

This clonotype was counted many times. The V gene is TRBV6-1, the J gene TRBJ2-5, with TRBD2 identical over 9 bases. Per the germline V gene, CDR1 is MNHNS and CDR2 is SASEGT. V trimming: 5 bases; J trimming: 5 bases; junction bases outside the gene matches: 9. CDR3 length: 15 residues. This chain's CDR3 is CASSYGGTSQETQYF. The CDR3 region has the DNA TGTGCCAGCAGTTACGGAGGGACTAGCCAGGAGACCCAGTACTTC.

This clonotype was counted a few times. The chain employs TRBV6-2 or TRBV6-3 and TRBJ2-3; D might be TRBD2 (6 bases). V gave up 8 bases and J gave up 2 bases, with 11 bases separating them. This CDR3 region has 13 residues. Germline CDR1 is MNHEY and CDR2 is SVGEGT. The CDR3 DNA follows: TGTGCCAGCTCGGGAGACCACACAGATACGCAGTATTTT. The encoded protein is CASSGDHTDTQYF.

This clonotype appeared many times. The chain carries TRBV20-1 and TRBJ1-2; D is ambiguous. CDR3 size: 12 residues. V lost 5 bases and J lost 4, with 11 bases in between. The germline V gene has CDR1 DFQATT and CDR2 SNEGSKA (reference sequence). Here the CDR3 reads CSALAGSYGYTF. The CDR3, as DNA: TGCAGTGCTCTGGCGGGGAGCTATGGCTACACCTTC.

This clonotype came up many times. This rearrangement joins TRBV20-1 to TRBJ2-7; D perhaps matches TRBD2 (8 bases). The CDR3 consists of 17 residues. Between the trimmed V and J ends, which lost 1 base and 3 bases, there was a span of 22 bases. Germline V lookup: CDR1 DFQATT, CDR2 SNEGSKA (reference sequence). As DNA, the CDR3 is TGCAGTGCTAGAGCATTCCCCGGGAGGGGGCAGGACTACGAGCAGTACTTC. Translated: CSARAFPGRGQDYEQYF.

The CDR3 region has the DNA TGTGCCAGTAGTCCCCGACAGATCGTGGGAGGCTACACCTTC. Its translation is CASSPRQIVGGYTF. This chain links TRBV19 with TRBJ1-2, with a tentative D call TRBD1 (5 bases). The germline V gene encodes CDR1 LNHDA and CDR2 SQIVND (reference sequence). This CDR3 is 14 amino acids long. Trimming shortened V by 5 bases and J by 8 bases, and 18 bases separated the two germline ends.

This clonotype was recorded many times. The rearrangement links TRBV11-2 to TRBJ1-2; D ambiguous. CDR1 and CDR2 (germline): SGHAT, FQNNGV. The CDR3 runs 15 residues. V was clipped by 1 base and J by 3 bases, with 12 bases between them. The CDR3 protein is CASSLGSSLDYGYTF. The CDR3 DNA reads as TGTGCCAGCAGCTTAGGTTCGAGTTTGGACTATGGCTACACCTTC.

V is TRBV7-2 and J is TRBJ1-5; D is unclear. This CDR3 is 12 amino acids long. The V gene's germline CDR1 is SGHTA and CDR2 FQGNSA. Trimming shortened V by 8 bases and J by 5 bases, and 10 bases separated the two germline ends. DNA of the CDR3: TGTGCCAGCTCAGAAAGCGATCAGCCCCAGCATTTT. Translation gives CASSESDQPQHF.

The chain combines TRBV5-6 with TRBJ2-7; possible D gene TRBD1, 5 bases. This CDR3 is 12 amino acids long. Trimming shortened V by 4 bases and J by 5 bases, and 10 bases separated the two germline ends. CDR1 and CDR2 (germline): SGHDT, YYEEEE. The CDR3 DNA sequence: TGTGCCAGCAGCCTCAGGGTCAACGAGCAGTACTTC. This translates into CASSLRVNEQYF.

This clonotype was observed many times. V gene TRBV29-1 combines with J gene TRBJ2-5, with D possibly being TRBD1 (5 bases). There are 14 residues in the CDR3. Germline CDR1 is SQVTM and CDR2 is ANQGSEA. Between the trimmed V and J ends, which lost 5 bases and 5 bases, there was a span of 18 bases. The CDR3 bases are TGCAGCGTTTCCATTTCGCCAGGGCGGGAGACCCAGTACTTC. This gives the protein CSVSISPGRETQYF.

This clonotype was found a few times. The chain recombines TRBV6-2 or TRBV6-3 with TRBJ1-3; 10 nucleotides line up with TRBD1. Germline trimming cut 5 bases from V and 0 bases from J; bases unmatched to any gene: 16. Germline V gene lookup returns CDR1 MNHEY and CDR2 SVGEGT. The CDR3 covers 20 residues. CDR3 coding DNA: TGTGCCAGCAGTAACCATCCGGGACAGGGGTACCCCAGCTCTGGAAACACCATATATTTT. Amino acids: CASSNHPGQGYPSSGNTIYF.

This clonotype was recorded many times. The chain joins TRBV11-3 to TRBJ2-1, with D unclear. Trimming stripped 0 bases from V and 0 bases from J, with 6 bases between. Germline assignment: CDR1 SGHNT and CDR2 YENEEA. The CDR3 has 15 residues. The CDR3 DNA reads TGTGCCAGCAGCTTAGATGTAAGCTCCTACAATGAGCAGTTCTTC. This gives the protein CASSLDVSSYNEQFF. The variable domain in full, completed from reference TRBV11-3 and TRBJ2-1, reads EAGVVQSPRYKIIEKKQPVAFWCNPISGHNTLYWYLQNLGQGPELLIRYENEEAVDDSQLPKDRFSAERLKGVDSTLKIQPAELGDSAVYLCASSLDVSSYNEQFFGPGTRLTVL.

The table lists this clonotype with a few counts. The chain is built from TRBV27 and TRBJ1-5; TRBD1 matches at 8 bases. Per germline, CDR1 MNHEY and CDR2 SMNVEV (reference sequence). V shed 6 bases, J shed 5 bases, and the junction held 6 bases outside the gene matches. CDR3 length: 14 amino acids. The chain's CDR3 is CASRPQGAHQPQHF. The DNA for the CDR3 is TGTGCCAGCAGACCTCAGGGGGCCCATCAGCCCCAGCATTTT.

This clonotype was counted only a few times. CDR3 residues: CASNVLQGYEQYF. CDR3 bases: TGTGCCAGCAACGTATTACAGGGATACGAGCAGTACTTC. The V call is TRBV14, the J call TRBJ2-7, with a tentative D call TRBD1 (6 bases). Between the trimmed V and J ends, which lost 7 bases and 4 bases, there was a span of 14 bases. Germline V gives CDR1 SGHDN, CDR2 FVKESK. There are 13 residues in the CDR3.

The J gene is TRBJ2-2, the V gene TRBV4-1; D remains ambiguous. The CDR3 has 15 amino acids. Germline V gives CDR1 MGHRA, CDR2 YSYEKL. V dropped 1 base and J dropped 3 bases, with 9 bases sitting between them. CDR3 loop: CASSQGFGYTGELFF. CDR3 nucleotide sequence: TGCGCCAGCAGCCAAGGCTTCGGATACACCGGGGAGCTGTTTTTT.

J is TRBJ1-4 and V is TRBV19, with unresolved D. CDR3 size: 15 residues. Germline CDR1 and CDR2: LNHDA and SQIVND (reference sequence). Deletions cut 10 bases from V and 0 bases from J, with 15 bases between. As DNA, the CDR3 is TGTGCCACCACCCGGACCAGGACAACTAATGAAAAACTGTTTTTT. Translation gives CATTRTRTTNEKLFF.

This clonotype was detected only a few times. This chain uses TRBV27 with TRBJ1-6; D ambiguous. Trimming removed 3 bases at V and 0 bases at J, with 9 bases between. CDR3 length: 16 residues. Germline values: CDR1 MNHEY, CDR2 SMNVEV (reference sequence). CDR3 sequence reads: CASSLLGSSYNSPLHF. In DNA, the CDR3 is TGTGCCAGCAGTTTGCTAGGGAGCTCCTATAATTCACCCCTCCACTTT.